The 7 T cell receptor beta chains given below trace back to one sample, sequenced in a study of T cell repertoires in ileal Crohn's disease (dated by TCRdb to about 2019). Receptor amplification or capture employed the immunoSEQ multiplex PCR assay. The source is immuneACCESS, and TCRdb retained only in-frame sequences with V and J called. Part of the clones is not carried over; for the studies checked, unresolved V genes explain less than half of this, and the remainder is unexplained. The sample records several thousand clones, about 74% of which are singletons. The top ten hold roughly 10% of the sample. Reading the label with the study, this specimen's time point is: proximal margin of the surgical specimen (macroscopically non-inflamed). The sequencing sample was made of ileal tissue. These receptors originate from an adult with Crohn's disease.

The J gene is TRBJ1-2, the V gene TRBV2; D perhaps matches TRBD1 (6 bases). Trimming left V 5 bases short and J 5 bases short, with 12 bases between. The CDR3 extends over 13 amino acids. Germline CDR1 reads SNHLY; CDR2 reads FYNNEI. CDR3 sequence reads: CASSRTEQYGYTF. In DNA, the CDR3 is TGTGCCAGCAGTAGGACAGAGCAATATGGCTACACCTTC.

CDR3: CASSFGDEQFF. Here the CDR3 DNA reads TGTGCCAGCAGCTTTGGTGATGAGCAGTTCTTC. This chain uses TRBV7-3 with TRBJ2-1; D call uncertain. CDR3 length equals 11 residues. Trimming took 3 bases from V and 8 from J, leaving 5 bases between them. Looked up from germline, CDR1 is SGHTA and CDR2 is FQGTGA.

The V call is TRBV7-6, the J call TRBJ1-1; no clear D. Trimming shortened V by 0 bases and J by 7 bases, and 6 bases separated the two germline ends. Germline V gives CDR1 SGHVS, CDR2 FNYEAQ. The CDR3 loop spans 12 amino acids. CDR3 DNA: TGTGCCAGCAGCTTAGCGTTGGGTGAAGCTTTCTTT. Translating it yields CASSLALGEAFF.

The DNA of the CDR3 is TGTGCCAGCAGCTCCCTTAAGGGACGGAGAACTGAAGCTTTCTTT. As protein: CASSSLKGRRTEAFF. The V and J genes are TRBV28 and TRBJ1-1; D perhaps matches TRBD1 (5 bases). V was clipped by 6 bases and J by 5 bases, with 19 bases between them. The germline V gene encodes CDR1 MDHEN and CDR2 SYDVKM. The CDR3 contains 15 residues.

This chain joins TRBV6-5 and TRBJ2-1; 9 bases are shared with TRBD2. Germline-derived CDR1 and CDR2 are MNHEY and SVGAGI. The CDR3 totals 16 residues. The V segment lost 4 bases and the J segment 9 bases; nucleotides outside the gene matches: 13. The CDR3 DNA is TGTGCCAGCAGTTTCACTCGTTTAGCGGGAGTTTCTGAGCAGTTCTTC. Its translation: CASSFTRLAGVSEQFF.

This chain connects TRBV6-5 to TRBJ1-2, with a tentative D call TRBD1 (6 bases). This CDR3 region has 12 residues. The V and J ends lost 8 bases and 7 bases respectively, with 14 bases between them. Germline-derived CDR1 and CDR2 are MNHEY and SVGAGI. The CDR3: CASATGYSGYTF. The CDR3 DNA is TGTGCCAGCGCTACAGGGTATTCTGGCTACACCTTC.

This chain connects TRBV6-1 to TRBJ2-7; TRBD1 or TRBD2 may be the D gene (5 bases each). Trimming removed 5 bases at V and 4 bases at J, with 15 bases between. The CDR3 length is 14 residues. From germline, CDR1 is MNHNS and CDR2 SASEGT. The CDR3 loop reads CASSWDRDYYEQYF. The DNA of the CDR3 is TGTGCCAGCAGTTGGGACCGAGACTATTACGAGCAGTACTTC.